This is a list of T cell receptor beta chains from one sample in a study of T cell repertoires in cytomegalovirus infection. One entry per CDR3 protein results from TCRdb running MiXCR on the reads. The sample has roughly 630,000 distinct CDR3 sequences; 20% to 30% are singletons. Material for sequencing was CD8+ T cells from PBMCs. The receptor set was obtained from a human donor in good health (CMV status not recorded). Some clones in this sample may be carry-over from other donors' samples. CDR3s include the opening cysteine and the closing phenylalanine or tryptophan. Each record gives: clone size, V gene, J gene, D gene, CDR3 protein, CDR3 DNA. The D gene is left open where the match is weak. Size tells how often a clone was seen (once, few, many) or the class of an expanded clone, and some rows leave it out.

>many|TRBV7-9|TRBJ2-7|TRBD1
CASSITGTEIHYEQYF
TGTGCCAGCAGCATTACCGGGACAGAGATTCACTACGAGCAGTACTTC
>many|TRBV12-3/TRBV12-4|TRBJ2-7|.
CASGRAAGDYEQYF
TGTGCCAGCGGCCGAGCGGCCGGAGACTACGAGCAGTACTTC
>.|TRBV7-9|TRBJ2-5|.
CASGGGSLERGQYF
TGTGCCTCTGGGGGCGGCAGTCTGGAGAGAGGCCAGTACTTC
>.|TRBV28|TRBJ2-3|.
CASSFEYPPGRIRGADTQYF
TGTGCCAGCAGTTTTGAGTACCCCCCCGGACGGATTCGAGGAGCAGATACGCAGTATTTT
>few|TRBV14|TRBJ1-4|.
CASSQEGGNEKLFF
TGTGCCAGCAGCCAAGAAGGGGGAAATGAAAAACTGTTTTTT
>many|TRBV7-9|TRBJ2-6|.
CASGPDWTGANVLTF
TGTGCCAGCGGCCCAGACTGGACAGGGGCCAACGTCCTGACTTTC
>once|TRBV20-1|TRBJ2-1|.
CSVNRAYEQFF
TGCAGTGTCAACCGGGCATATGAGCAGTTCTTC
>.|TRBV10-3|TRBJ2-1|.
CAISDQSRGVYNEQFF
TGTGCCATCAGTGATCAGAGTCGAGGAGTTTACAATGAGCAGTTCTTC
>many|TRBV4-3|TRBJ1-1|.
CASSHTGTEAFF
TGCGCCAGCAGCCATACCGGGACTGAAGCTTTCTTT
>few|TRBV20-1|TRBJ2-5|TRBD2
CSARGTSGGPAQYF
TGCAGTGCTAGGGGGACTAGCGGGGGTCCGGCCCAGTACTTC
>.|TRBV10-3|TRBJ1-3|.
CAISVREENTIYF
TGTGCCATCAGTGTTCGGGAAGAAAACACCATATATTTT
>many|TRBV7-2|TRBJ2-5|TRBD2
CASSWGLAGGSYQETQYF
TGTGCCAGCAGCTGGGGACTAGCGGGGGGCTCGTACCAAGAGACCCAGTACTTC
>.|TRBV6-6|TRBJ2-2|.
CASSFLDSGELFF
TGTGCCAGCAGTTTCCTGGACTCCGGGGAGCTGTTTTTT